This T cell receptor beta chain emerged from a study of T cell changes during pregnancy in multiple sclerosis. This clone was observed once. A read error may produce the germline difference seen at one junction end. In germline, CDR1 is LNHDA, CDR2 SQIVND (reference sequence). CDR3 length: 15 amino acids. Using immunoSEQ multiplex PCR, the repertoire was profiled, and TCRdb retains in-frame clones only, with some absent. The sample has more than 40,000 clones; 94% are singletons. This sequence joins TRBV19 and TRBJ2-7, with 10 bases that match TRBD2. The source material was CD4+ T cells from peripheral blood mononuclear cells, sampled in the second trimester of pregnancy. The sequence derives from a female donor with multiple sclerosis, enrolled in a pregnancy study. In nucleotides, the CDR3 is TGTGCCAGTAGTCTAGATCGGACTAGCGGCGACGAGCAGTACTTC. Translation: CASSLDRTSGDEQYF. Supplemented by reference TRBV19 and TRBJ2-7, the full variable domain reads DGGITQSPKYLFRKEGQNVTLSCEQNLNHDAMYWYRQDPGQGLRLIYYSQIVNDFQKGDIAEGYSVSREKKESFPLTVTSAQKNPTAFYLCASSLDRTSGDEQYFGPGTRLTVT.